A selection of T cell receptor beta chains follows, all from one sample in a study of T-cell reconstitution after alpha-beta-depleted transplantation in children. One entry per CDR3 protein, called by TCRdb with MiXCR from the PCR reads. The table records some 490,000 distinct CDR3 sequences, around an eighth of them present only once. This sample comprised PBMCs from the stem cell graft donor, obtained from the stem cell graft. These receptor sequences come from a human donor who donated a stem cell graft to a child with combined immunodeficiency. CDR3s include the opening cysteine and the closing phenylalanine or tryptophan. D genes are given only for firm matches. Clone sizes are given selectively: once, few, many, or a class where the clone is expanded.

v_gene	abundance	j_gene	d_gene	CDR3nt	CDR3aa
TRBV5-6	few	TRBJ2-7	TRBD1	TGTGCCAGCAGCTTGGAGTCACAGGGGGCGCAGAACGAGCAGTACTTC	CASSLESQGAQNEQYF
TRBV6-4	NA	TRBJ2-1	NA	TGTGCCAGCAGTACCCTTGGTAGCGGAGGTCCGAAACCGCGGGATATAAGTGAGCAGTTCTTC	CASSTLGSGGPKPRDISEQFF
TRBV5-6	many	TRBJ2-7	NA	TGTGCCAGCAGCTTGTTCAGGGACTCCTACGAGCAGTACTTC	CASSLFRDSYEQYF
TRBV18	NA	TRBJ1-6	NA	TGTGCCAGCTCACCTACCGGGACGGTTCATAATTCACCCCTCCACTTT	CASSPTGTVHNSPLHF
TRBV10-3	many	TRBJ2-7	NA	TGTGCCATCAGTGATTCTCTAACTAGCACCTACGAGCAGTACTTC	CAISDSLTSTYEQYF
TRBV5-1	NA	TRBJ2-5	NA	TGCGCCAGCGGAGCGCGGGTTGGAGAGACCCAGTACTTC	CASGARVGETQYF
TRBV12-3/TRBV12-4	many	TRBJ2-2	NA	TGTGCCAGCAACTGGGGCACCGGGGAGCTGTTTTTT	CASNWGTGELFF
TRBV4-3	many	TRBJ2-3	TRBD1	TGCGCCAGCAGTGTGGGACAGAACACAGATACGCAGTATTTT	CASSVGQNTDTQYF
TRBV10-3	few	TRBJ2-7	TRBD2	TGTGCCATCAGTGAAGAGCAGCGGGATCGCGAGCAGTACTTC	CAISEEQRDREQYF
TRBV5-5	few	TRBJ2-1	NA	TGTGCCAGCAGCTTGGTCGAGGGCGCCGGCTCCTATGAGCAGTTCTTC	CASSLVEGAGSYEQFF
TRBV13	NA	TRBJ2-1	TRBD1	TGTGCCAGCAGCCCGCGGGCAGGGGGCTGGAATGAGCAGTTCTTC	CASSPRAGGWNEQFF
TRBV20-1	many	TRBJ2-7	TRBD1	TGCAGTGCTACAACCGGGACAGGGACCGTCGAGCAGTACTTC	CSATTGTGTVEQYF
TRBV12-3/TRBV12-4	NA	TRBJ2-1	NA	TGTGCCAGCAGTTTGGGCGGTATCTCCTACAATGAGCAGTTCTTC	CASSLGGISYNEQFF
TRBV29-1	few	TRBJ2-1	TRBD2	TGCAGCGCACCGGGACTAGCGGGAGGTGAGCAGTTCTTC	CSAPGLAGGEQFF
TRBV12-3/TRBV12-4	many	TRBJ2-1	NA	TGTGCCAGCAGTCTCACCGCCAAGCAGTTCTTC	CASSLTAKQFF
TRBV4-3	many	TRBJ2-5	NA	TGCGCCAGCAGCCAAGGACTGGGTCGAGGAGAGACCCAGTACTTC	CASSQGLGRGETQYF
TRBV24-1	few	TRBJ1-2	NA	TGTGCCACCAGTGACCACAGGGTGGACTATGGCTACACCTTC	CATSDHRVDYGYTF
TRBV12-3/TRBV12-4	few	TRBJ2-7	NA	TGTGCCAGCAGCCATCGGTGGAACGAGCAGTACTTC	CASSHRWNEQYF
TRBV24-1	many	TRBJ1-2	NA	TGTGCCGGAACAGTTCCTAACTATGGCTACACCTTC	CAGTVPNYGYTF
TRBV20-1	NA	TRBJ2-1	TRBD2	TGCAGTGCTCTAGCGGGAGGGCCGATCAATGAGCAGTTCTTC	CSALAGGPINEQFF
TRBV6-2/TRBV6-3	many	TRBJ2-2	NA	TGTGCCAGCAGGAGGGATGCCGGGGAGCTGTTTTTT	CASRRDAGELFF
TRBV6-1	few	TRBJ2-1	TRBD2	TGTGCCAGCAATAGCGGGACTAGCGGCTCCTACAATGAGCAGTTCTTC	CASNSGTSGSYNEQFF
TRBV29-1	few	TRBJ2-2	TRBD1	TGCAGCGTAGACAGGGGGGCCGGGGAGCTGTTTTTT	CSVDRGAGELFF
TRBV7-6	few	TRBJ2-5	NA	TGTGCCAGCAGCCAATGGCAATACCAAGAGACCCAGTACTTC	CASSQWQYQETQYF
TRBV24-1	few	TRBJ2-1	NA	TGTGCCACCAGTGATGTGGGGAGGTACGCCTACAATGAGCAGTTCTTC	CATSDVGRYAYNEQFF